This T cell receptor (beta chain) was identified in a study of cytomegalovirus exposure and HLA in healthy donors. Concerning this clone: Its matching antigen is unknown.

The study's findings and limits: Most TCRs appeared rarely, but some public TCRs recurred in many donors.

Generated by immunoSEQ multiplex PCR, the TCRdb table keeps only in-frame clones and is missing some. This table has around 250,000 clones, roughly 91% appearing once. This clonotype was sampled from a woman in her 30s in good health and CMV-seronegative. Material for sequencing was PBMCs.

CDR3 DNA sequence: TGTGCCAGCAGTTTCATTTCCTCTGGAGAGACCCAGTACTTC. Its protein product is CASSFISSGETQYF. The V and J genes are TRBV27 and TRBJ2-5; D remains unclear. In germline, CDR1 is MNHEY, CDR2 SMNVEV (reference sequence). Trimming removed 3 bases from V and 4 bases from J, with 12 bases in between. This CDR3 has 14 residues.